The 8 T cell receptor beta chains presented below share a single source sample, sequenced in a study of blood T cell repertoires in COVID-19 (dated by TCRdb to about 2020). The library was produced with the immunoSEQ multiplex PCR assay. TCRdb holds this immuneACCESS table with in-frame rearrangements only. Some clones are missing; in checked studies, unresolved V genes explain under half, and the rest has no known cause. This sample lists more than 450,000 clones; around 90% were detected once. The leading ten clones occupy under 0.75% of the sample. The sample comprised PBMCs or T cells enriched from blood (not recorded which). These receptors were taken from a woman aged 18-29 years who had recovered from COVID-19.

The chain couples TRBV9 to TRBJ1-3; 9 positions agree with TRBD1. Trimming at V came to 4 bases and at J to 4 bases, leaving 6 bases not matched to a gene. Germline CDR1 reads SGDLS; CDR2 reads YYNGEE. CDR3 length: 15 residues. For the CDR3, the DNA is TGTGCCAGCAGCCCGCGGACAGGGGCAGGAAACACCATATATTTT. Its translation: CASSPRTGAGNTIYF.

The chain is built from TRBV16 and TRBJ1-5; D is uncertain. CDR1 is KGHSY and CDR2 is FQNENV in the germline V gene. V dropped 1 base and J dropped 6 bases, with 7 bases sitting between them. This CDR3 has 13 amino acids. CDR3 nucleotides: TGTGCCAGCAGCCAATGGGAGGGTCAGCCCCAGCATTTT. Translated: CASSQWEGQPQHF.

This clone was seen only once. CDR3 DNA sequence: TGTGCCAGCAGCCCCTCAGGGGATTATAGTGGCTACACCTTC. Encoded protein: CASSPSGDYSGYTF. The chain links TRBV7-3 to TRBJ1-2; D perhaps matches TRBD1 (6 bases). This CDR3 region has 14 residues. Germline V lookup: CDR1 SGHTA, CDR2 FQGTGA. With 5 bases removed from V and 7 bases from J, the gap between germline ends came to 17 bases.

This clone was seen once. CDR3 amino acids: CASSKISNTEAFF. The CDR3 DNA reads as TGTGCCAGTAGTAAAATATCCAACACTGAAGCTTTCTTT. The chain is built from TRBV19 and TRBJ1-1; D call uncertain. This CDR3 region has 13 residues. Germline CDR1 LNHDA, CDR2 SQIVND (reference sequence). V lost 4 bases and J 2 bases, leaving 8 bases between the germline ends.

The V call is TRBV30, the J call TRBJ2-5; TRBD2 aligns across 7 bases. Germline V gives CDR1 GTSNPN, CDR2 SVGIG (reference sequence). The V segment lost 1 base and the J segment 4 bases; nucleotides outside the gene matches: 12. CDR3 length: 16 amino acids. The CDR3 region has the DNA TGTGCCTGGAGTGACGCAAATCTGGGGGGGGGAGAGACCCAGTACTTC. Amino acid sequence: CAWSDANLGGGETQYF.

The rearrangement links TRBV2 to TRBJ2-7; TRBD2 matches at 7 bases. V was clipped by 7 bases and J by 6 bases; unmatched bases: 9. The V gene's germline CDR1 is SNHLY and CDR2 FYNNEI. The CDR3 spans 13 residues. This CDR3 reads CASNGWGLSEQYF. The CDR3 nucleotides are TGTGCCAGCAATGGGTGGGGACTAAGCGAGCAGTACTTC.

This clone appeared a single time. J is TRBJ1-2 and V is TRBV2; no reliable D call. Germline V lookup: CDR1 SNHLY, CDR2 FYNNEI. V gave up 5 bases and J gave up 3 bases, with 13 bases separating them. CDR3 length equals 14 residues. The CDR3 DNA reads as TGTGCCAGCAGTTTAGATAGGGAGGACTATGGCTACACCTTC. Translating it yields CASSLDREDYGYTF.

This CDR3 is CASSGSGVATDTQYF. The CDR3 DNA sequence: TGTGCCAGCAGCGGCAGCGGGGTGGCCACAGATACGCAGTATTTT. The gene calls are TRBV9 and TRBJ2-3; TRBD2 matches 7 bases. Trimming took 3 bases from V and 2 from J; bases not matched to a gene: 6. The CDR3 has 15 amino acids. Germline CDR1 and CDR2: SGDLS and YYNGEE.